This T cell receptor beta chain stems from a study of OX40 agonist ivuxolimab in advanced cancers. Study at large: Subjects had a mean age of 60 years, with a range of about 23 to 79; around 83% were male.

The protocol was immunoSEQ multiplex PCR, while the TCRdb copy is restricted to in-frame clones and leaves out a portion. This table has about 110,000 clones, roughly nine tenths appearing once. This CDR3 comprises 14 residues. Germline assignment: CDR1 SGDLS and CDR2 YYNGEE. V gave up 0 bases and J gave up 10 bases, with 16 bases separating them. Study results and caveats: On average, CD8+ T cells showed a greater number of expanded clones than CD4+. The CD4+ and CD8+ T cells in the blood had expanded clonally by week 6 at 0.1 to 3.0 mg/kg.

As to this clone: The antigen remains unidentified.

This TCR was recovered from an adult with an advanced solid tumor such as melanoma, head and neck, liver or kidney cancer. This sequence joins TRBV9 and TRBJ1-1, with D possibly TRBD1 on 5 matching bases. This specimen was CD4+ or CD8+ T cells sorted from blood, taken in a trial of the OX40 agonist ivuxolimab. The CDR3 DNA reads as TGTGCCAGCAGCGTAGGCAGGGAAGGTGGTGTAGCTTTCTTT. This translates into CASSVGREGGVAFF. Variable domain in full (rest from reference TRBV9 and TRBJ1-1): DSGVTQTPKHLITATGQRVTLRCSPRSGDLSVYWYQQSLDQGLQFLIQYYNGEERAKGNILERFSAQQFPDLHSELNLSSLELGDSALYFCASSVGREGGVAFFGQGTRLTVV.